Below are 23 T cell receptor beta chains sequenced from a single sample in a study of blood T cell repertoires in COVID-19 (TCRdb year 2020). The library came from the immunoSEQ multiplex PCR assay. Sourced from immuneACCESS, this table was stored by TCRdb with only in-frame sequences that have V and J called. A share of the clones is absent; for the studies checked, an unresolved V gene accounts for under half, and the remainder has no known explanation. In all, the sample holds nearly 300,000 clones, and roughly 88% of those were seen once. 5.5% to 7% of the sample rests with the top ten. Sequencing used peripheral blood. The source is a woman in her 30s who had recovered from COVID-19.

V and J are TRBV28 and TRBJ1-5; D is perhaps TRBD1 (6 bases). From germline, CDR1 is MDHEN and CDR2 SYDVKM. CDR3 length: 15 amino acids. Trimming removed 6 bases from V and 4 bases from J, with 16 bases in between. The CDR3 here is CASRGHPGRNQPQHF. CDR3 sequence (DNA): TGTGCCAGCAGGGGACACCCGGGACGGAATCAGCCCCAGCATTTT.

The chain combines TRBV7-2 with TRBJ1-2; D is undetermined. V dropped 4 bases and J dropped 2 bases, with 5 bases sitting between them. CDR1 is SGHTA and CDR2 is FQGNSA in the germline V gene. This CDR3 is built from 12 residues. CDR3 protein: CASSSKNYGYTF. For the CDR3, the DNA is TGTGCCAGCAGCTCAAAAAACTATGGCTACACCTTC. Full variable domain (remainder filled in from reference TRBV7-2 and TRBJ1-2): GAGVSQSPSNKVTEKGKDVELRCDPISGHTALYWYRQSLGQGLEFLIYFQGNSAPDKSGLPSDRFSAERTGGSVSTLTIQRTQQEDSAVYLCASSSKNYGYTFGSGTRLTVV.

The chain carries TRBV3-1 (or the pseudogene TRBV3-2) and TRBJ2-3; 7 bases map to TRBD2. This CDR3 has 14 residues. From germline, CDR1 is LGHDT and CDR2 YNNKEL (reference sequence). V was clipped by 4 bases and J by 9 bases; unmatched bases: 10. The CDR3 nucleotides read TGTGCCAGCAGCCTCGAGGTGACTAGCACCACGCAGTATTTT. Protein product: CASSLEVTSTTQYF.

This chain links TRBV6-5 with TRBJ2-1; a weak D match, TRBD1 (7 bases). Trimming stripped 10 bases from V and 4 bases from J, with 20 bases between. This CDR3 comprises 15 residues. Germline V gene data show CDR1 as MNHEY and CDR2 as SVGAGI. The CDR3 loop reads CATSFQGGAYNEQFF. The CDR3 DNA is TGTGCCACTTCCTTCCAGGGGGGAGCTTACAATGAGCAGTTCTTC.

The rearrangement links TRBV5-5 to TRBJ1-6, with TRBD1 matching 10 bases. Trimming cost V 4 bases and J 9 bases; bases outside gene matches: 4. CDR1 is SGHKS and CDR2 is YYEKEE in the germline V gene (reference sequence). The CDR3 is 14 residues long. Written as DNA, the CDR3 is TGTGCCAGCAGCGTTGGACAGGGGGGTTCACCCCTCCACTTT. As protein: CASSVGQGGSPLHF.

This clone showed up just once. The chain uses TRBV12-3 or TRBV12-4 and TRBJ2-5, with TRBD1 matching 10 bases. Germline trimming cut 5 bases from V and 5 bases from J; bases unmatched to any gene: 2. The CDR3 consists of 13 residues. CDR3: CASSDRGQETQYF. CDR3 in DNA: TGTGCCAGCAGTGACAGGGGGCAGGAGACCCAGTACTTC.

CDR3 residues: CASSSQGAVEQYF. CDR3 sequence (DNA): TGTGCCAGCAGCTCACAGGGGGCCGTGGAGCAGTACTTC. This rearrangement joins TRBV7-2 to TRBJ2-7; 9 bases fit TRBD1. The CDR3 contains 13 residues. Germline CDR1 SGHTA, CDR2 FQGNSA. Trimming took 4 bases from V and 7 from J; bases not matched to a gene: 5.

This clone was detected only once. The chain recombines TRBV10-3 with TRBJ1-3; 7 nucleotides line up with TRBD1. The V segment lost 7 bases and the J segment 0 bases; nucleotides outside the gene matches: 9. Germline lookup yields CDR1 ENHRY and CDR2 SYGVKD. CDR3 length: 16 amino acids. CDR3 amino acids: CAIKFTGQSSGNTIYF. The CDR3 nucleotides are TGTGCCATCAAATTCACGGGACAGAGCTCTGGAAACACCATATATTTT.

The rearrangement joins TRBV5-5 to TRBJ2-1; 7 bases line up with TRBD1. V lost 4 bases to trimming and J lost 10 bases; unmatched junction nucleotides: 14. The CDR3 spans 15 residues. Germline V lookup: CDR1 SGHKS, CDR2 YYEKEE (reference sequence). The CDR3 sequence: CASSPDRVLPGEQFF. Here the CDR3 DNA reads TGTGCCAGCAGCCCCGACAGGGTACTTCCAGGGGAGCAGTTCTTC.

The chain has TRBV24-1 and TRBJ2-1; the D gene is possibly TRBD2 (7 bases). The germline V and J ends were trimmed by 9 bases and 8 bases, with 16 bases remaining between them. This CDR3 comprises 13 residues. Looked up from germline, CDR1 is KGHDR and CDR2 is SFDVKD. The CDR3 here is CATSGGPSHEQFF. In nucleotides, the CDR3 is TGTGCCACCTCCGGGGGGCCTTCCCATGAGCAGTTCTTC.

The chain combines TRBV11-2 with TRBJ1-3; 7 nucleotides match TRBD1. Per the germline V gene, CDR1 is SGHAT and CDR2 is FQNNGV. This CDR3 has 16 amino acids. J was trimmed by 0 bases and V by 5 bases; bases with no gene match: 7. CDR3 nucleotides: TGTGCCAGCAGCCCCGGGACAGCAAGCTCTGGAAACACCATATATTTT. It is translated as CASSPGTASSGNTIYF.

The chain uses TRBV7-8 and TRBJ1-5, with 10 bases aligning to TRBD1. There are 15 residues in the CDR3. V lost 5 bases to trimming and J lost 6 bases; unmatched junction nucleotides: 7. In germline, CDR1 is SGHVS, CDR2 FQNEAQ. CDR3 sequence: CASSSRDRGVQPQHF. CDR3 nucleotides: TGTGCCAGCAGCAGCCGGGACAGGGGTGTTCAGCCCCAGCATTTT. The variable domain in full, with the rest retrieved from reference TRBV7-8 and TRBJ1-5, is GAGVSQSPRYKVAKRGQDVALRCDPISGHVSLFWYQQALGQGPEFLTYFQNEAQLDKSGLPSDRFFAERPEGSVSTLKIQRTQQEDSAVYLCASSSRDRGVQPQHFGDGTRLSIL.

The J gene is TRBJ2-5, the V gene TRBV14; perhaps TRBD1 as D (6 bases). The CDR3 is 14 amino acids. Between the trimmed V and J ends, which lost 5 bases and 4 bases, there was a span of 14 bases. CDR1 and CDR2 (germline): SGHDN, FVKESK. The CDR3 bases are TGTGCCAGCAGCTCAGGGGCATGGGGAGAGACCCAGTACTTC. It encodes CASSSGAWGETQYF. Complete variable domain (other parts from reference TRBV14 and TRBJ2-5): EAGVTQFPSHSVIEKGQTVTLRCDPISGHDNLYWYRRVMGKEIKFLLHFVKESKQDESGMPNNRFLAERTGGTYSTLKVQPAELEDSGVYFCASSSGAWGETQYFGPGTRLLVL.

The CDR3 bases are TGTGCCAGCAGTTACTCGACAACCGGGAGACACTATGGCTACACCTTC. This encodes CASSYSTTGRHYGYTF. V gene TRBV6-5 combines with J gene TRBJ1-2; D call uncertain. The CDR3 is made up of 16 amino acids. The germline CDR1 and CDR2 sequences are MNHEY and SVGAGI. V lost 0 bases and J lost 3, with 14 bases in between.

The chain recombines TRBV30 with TRBJ1-6, with D unresolved. The germline gives CDR1 GTSNPN, CDR2 SVGIG (reference sequence). The length of the CDR3 is 14 residues. V shed 0 bases and J shed 4 bases, with 7 bases lying between them. The CDR3 nucleotides are TGTGCCTGGAGTGTTTCAATTTATAATTCACCCCTCCACTTT. Amino acids: CAWSVSIYNSPLHF.

The chain has TRBV11-2 and TRBJ2-5; possible D gene TRBD2, 6 bases. CDR1 and CDR2 (germline): SGHAT, FQNNGV. V dropped 5 bases and J dropped 4 bases, with 29 bases sitting between them. This CDR3 has 19 amino acids. The CDR3 region has the DNA TGTGCCAGCAGCCCTCCCCCCATTCCGGAGCCGCGGGGTCGAGAGACCCAGTACTTC. This gives the protein CASSPPPIPEPRGRETQYF.

The CDR3 protein is CASSGLTGDTGELFF. The CDR3, as DNA: TGTGCCAGCAGTGGGCTGACAGGGGACACCGGGGAGCTGTTTTTT. The chain combines TRBV2 with TRBJ2-2; 8 nucleotides match TRBD1. The CDR3 totals 15 residues. Germline V gives CDR1 SNHLY, CDR2 FYNNEI. Losses at the gene ends were 4 bases for V and 3 bases for J; bases not matched to a gene: 4.

V is TRBV3-1 (or the pseudogene TRBV3-2) and J is TRBJ1-1, with D unresolved. The germline gives CDR1 LGHDT, CDR2 YNNKEL (reference sequence). The V gene lost 7 bases and the J gene lost 4 bases, with 16 bases spanning the gap. This CDR3 spans 14 amino acids. The CDR3 DNA reads as TGTGCCAGCATGTTTTCCCGGGTTACCACTGAAGCTTTCTTT. This gives the protein CASMFSRVTTEAFF.

V gene TRBV18 combines with J gene TRBJ2-1; no reliable D call. The V gene lost 3 bases and the J gene lost 6 bases, with 9 bases spanning the gap. There are 13 residues in the CDR3. CDR1 is KGHSH and CDR2 is LQKENI in the germline V gene. CDR3 sequence: CASSPLLRNEQFF. The CDR3 DNA follows: TGTGCCAGCTCACCTCTTCTTCGCAATGAGCAGTTCTTC.

V gene TRBV27 combines with J gene TRBJ2-3; TRBD2 might be the D (5 bases). Trimming took off 3 bases at V and 5 bases at J, with 12 bases between the two ends. The V gene's germline CDR1 is MNHEY and CDR2 SMNVEV (reference sequence). This CDR3 contains 14 residues. CDR3 residues: CASSFNSAGDTQYF. CDR3 DNA: TGTGCCAGCAGTTTTAATAGCGCGGGAGATACGCAGTATTTT.

V and J are TRBV6-5 and TRBJ2-7; 10 bases map to TRBD1. CDR3 size: 15 residues. Germline trimming cut 0 bases from V and 5 bases from J; bases unmatched to any gene: 4. Germline assignment: CDR1 MNHEY and CDR2 SVGAGI. The CDR3 here is CASSYSTGGANEQYF. The CDR3 nucleotides read TGTGCCAGCAGTTACTCGACAGGGGGCGCGAACGAGCAGTACTTC.

This clone was recorded only once. This chain uses TRBV5-1 with TRBJ1-1; possible D gene TRBD1, 5 bases. The CDR3 loop spans 14 amino acids. V gave up 1 base and J gave up 4 bases, with 11 bases separating them. Germline V gives CDR1 SGHRS, CDR2 YFSETQ. This CDR3 reads CASSLLEGSTEAFF. CDR3 coding DNA: TGCGCCAGCAGCTTGTTGGAGGGGAGCACTGAAGCTTTCTTT.

The chain recombines TRBV7-2 with TRBJ2-5; 8 nucleotides agree with TRBD2. V was clipped by 5 bases and J by 3 bases; unmatched bases: 11. The CDR3 has 16 residues. Germline V gene lookup returns CDR1 SGHTA and CDR2 FQGNSA. In DNA form, the CDR3 reads TGTGCCAGCAGCCCGGTCTTTGGAGCGGGGGAAGAGACCCAGTACTTC. Translation gives CASSPVFGAGEETQYF.